Each of the 25 T cell receptor beta chains below was sequenced from the same sample in a study of shared clonotypes between healthy human individuals. Sequencing used immunoSEQ multiplex PCR; TCRdb keeps in-frame clones, though not all of them. Altogether roughly 2.2 million clones are present, 85% to 95% being singletons, with the ten largest covering 0.37%. The source material was naive CD4+ T cells from PBMCs. Sample subset: CD45RA+ positively selected. The receptors here all came from a man younger than 35 in good health. Some clones in this sample may be carry-over from other donors' samples.

This clone came up once. The J gene is TRBJ2-1, the V gene TRBV7-3; D is uncertain. This CDR3 region has 12 residues. The V gene lost 3 bases and the J gene lost 9 bases, with 9 bases spanning the gap. Germline CDR1 reads SGHTA; CDR2 reads FQGTGA. The chain's CDR3 is CASSLVGGEQFF. For the CDR3, the DNA is TGTGCCAGCAGCTTGGTAGGTGGTGAGCAGTTCTTC.

The genes are TRBV19 and TRBJ2-1; D ambiguous. CDR1 is LNHDA and CDR2 is SQIVND in the germline V gene (reference sequence). V was trimmed by 2 bases and J by 7 bases, leaving 18 bases between them. The CDR3 consists of 16 residues. The chain's CDR3 is CASSIQGRGRSNEQFF. CDR3 DNA: TGTGCCAGTAGTATACAAGGGCGAGGACGCTCAAATGAGCAGTTCTTC.

CDR3 residues: CASSLLGAHPQKLFF. CDR3 coding DNA: TGTGCCAGCAGTCTATTAGGAGCCCACCCCCAAAAACTGTTTTTT. The V call is TRBV28, the J call TRBJ1-4; D is undetermined. There are 15 residues in the CDR3. Germline CDR1 reads MDHEN; CDR2 reads SYDVKM. The ends were cut back, 5 bases at V and 9 bases at J, with 19 bases in the middle. Full variable domain (rest looked up from reference TRBV28 and TRBJ1-4): DVKVTQSSRYLVKRTGEKVFLECVQDMDHENMFWYRQDPGLGLRLIYFSYDVKMKEKGDIPEGYSVSREKKERFSLILESASTNQTSMYLCASSLLGAHPQKLFFGSGTQLSVL.

The V call is TRBV28, the J call TRBJ1-1; D uncertain. Trimming pared 7 bases from V and 6 bases from J, leaving 21 bases between. CDR1 is MDHEN and CDR2 is SYDVKM in the germline V gene. The CDR3 is made up of 15 amino acids. CDR3 coding DNA: TGTGCCAGCACCAAAGGGTCCAGTGGGGAGCCTGAAGCTTTCTTT. Translation: CASTKGSSGEPEAFF.

This sequence joins TRBV5-5 and TRBJ2-5; 12 nucleotides agree with TRBD2. The J segment lost 0 bases and the V segment lost 4 bases, leaving 7 bases of the junction unmatched. CDR1 is SGHKS, CDR2 YYEKEE, per germline (reference sequence). The CDR3 length is 17 residues. CDR3 sequence reads: CASSLRLAGEYQETQYF. CDR3 in DNA: TGTGCCAGCAGCCTAAGACTAGCGGGGGAGTACCAAGAGACCCAGTACTTC.

V and J are TRBV30 and TRBJ2-3; TRBD2 matches at 8 bases. The germline CDR1 and CDR2 sequences are GTSNPN and SVGIG (reference sequence). V gave up 4 bases and J gave up 5 bases; unmatched junction bases: 2. The CDR3 sequence is 12 residues long. DNA for the CDR3: TGTGCCTGGACCGGGGGGGGAGATACGCAGTATTTT. It is translated as CAWTGGGDTQYF. The full variable domain, in which reference TRBV30 and TRBJ2-3 provide the parts outside the CDR3, is SQTIHQWPATLVQPVGSPLSLECTVEGTSNPNLYWYRQAAGRGLQLLFYSVGIGQISSEVPQNLSASRPQDRQFILSSKKLLLSDSGFYLCAWTGGGDTQYFGPGTRLTVL.

This chain links TRBV18 with TRBJ2-5; 8 bases map to TRBD1. V was pared by 3 bases and J by 4 bases, with 7 bases of the junction left unmatched. CDR3 size: 15 residues. The V gene's germline CDR1 is KGHSH and CDR2 LQKENI. CDR3 amino acids: CASSPPGQEGETQYF. Here the CDR3 DNA reads TGTGCCAGCTCACCTCCGGGACAGGAGGGAGAGACCCAGTACTTC. Based on the CDR3 plus reference TRBV18 and TRBJ2-5, the full variable domain is NAGVMQNPRHLVRRRGQEARLRCSPMKGHSHVYWYRQLPEEGLKFMVYLQKENIIDESGMPKERFSAEFPKEGPSILRIQQVVRGDSAAYFCASSPPGQEGETQYFGPGTRLLVL.

This chain joins TRBV25-1 and TRBJ2-3; D may match TRBD1 or TRBD2 (5 bases each). CDR1 and CDR2 (germline): MGHDK, SYGVNS. V was shortened by 10 bases and J by 5 bases, with 16 bases between the two germline ends. The CDR3 runs to 13 residues. Here the CDR3 reads CATNRDVGDTQYF. The CDR3 bases are TGTGCCACGAACCGGGACGTTGGAGATACGCAGTATTTT.

The rearrangement uses TRBV6-5 and TRBJ2-1; 15 bases align to TRBD2. Germline CDR1 is MNHEY and CDR2 is SVGAGI. This CDR3 is 15 amino acids long. V lost 6 bases and J lost 9; bases outside the gene matches: 6. Here the CDR3 reads CASRRTSGRAGEQFF. The DNA of the CDR3 is TGTGCCAGCAGGCGGACTAGCGGGAGGGCCGGTGAGCAGTTCTTC.

The J gene is TRBJ2-5, the V gene TRBV19; D might be TRBD1 (7 bases). CDR3 length: 15 residues. Trimming took 4 bases from V and 4 from J, leaving 16 bases between them. From germline, CDR1 is LNHDA and CDR2 SQIVND (reference sequence). The CDR3 reads CASSRARQGGETQYF. The CDR3 DNA is TGTGCCAGTAGTAGAGCCCGACAGGGAGGAGAGACCCAGTACTTC.

This chain joins TRBV7-8 and TRBJ2-7; D call uncertain. Germline V gives CDR1 SGHVS, CDR2 FQNEAQ. This CDR3 comprises 14 residues. V shed 5 bases and J shed 7 bases, with 18 bases lying between them. The CDR3 DNA sequence: TGTGCCAGCAGCGAAGGCCGACTGGCTGGTGAGCAGTACTTC. Protein sequence: CASSEGRLAGEQYF.

The J gene is TRBJ2-1, the V gene TRBV29-1; TRBD2 is a possible D gene (6 bases). The CDR3 is 14 amino acids. Germline assignment: CDR1 SQVTM and CDR2 ANQGSEA. The V end was cut by 2 bases, the J end by 4 bases, with 12 bases between. The CDR3 loop is CSVEPWTTYNEQFF. DNA for the CDR3: TGCAGCGTTGAACCCTGGACTACTTACAATGAGCAGTTCTTC.

This clone has at least ten counts. This sequence joins TRBV13 and TRBJ2-5; D may be TRBD1 (5 bases). Germline CDR1 reads PRHDT; CDR2 reads FYEKMQ (reference sequence). V lost 5 bases to trimming and J lost 1 base, with 14 bases between them. The length of the CDR3 is 15 residues. The CDR3 spells CASSLEYDSQETQYF. Written as DNA, the CDR3 is TGTGCCAGCAGCCTAGAGTACGACAGCCAAGAGACCCAGTACTTC.

This clone was observed a single time. The V and J genes are TRBV6-6 and TRBJ1-5; weak D call: TRBD1 (6 bases). The V gene's germline CDR1 is MNHNY and CDR2 SVGAGI (reference sequence). V gave up 8 bases and J gave up 6 bases, with 20 bases separating them. This CDR3 is built from 15 residues. The CDR3 region is CASLWGAGMGQPQHF. Written as DNA, the CDR3 is TGTGCCAGCCTCTGGGGGGCCGGTATGGGTCAGCCCCAGCATTTT.

J is TRBJ2-7 and V is TRBV19; tentative D call: TRBD2 (6 bases). V shed 1 base and J shed 4 bases, with 17 bases lying between them. The CDR3 consists of 16 residues. Germline V lookup: CDR1 LNHDA, CDR2 SQIVND (reference sequence). CDR3 DNA sequence: TGTGCCAGTAGTATAGCCGGGGGAGATTTCGTATACGAGCAGTACTTC. The encoded protein is CASSIAGGDFVYEQYF.

The chain couples TRBV19 to TRBJ2-5, with 10 bases matching TRBD2. The junction had 10 bases not matched to a gene; V was cut back by 5 bases and J by 4 bases. CDR1 LNHDA and CDR2 SQIVND come from the germline V gene (reference sequence). The length of the CDR3 is 16 residues. CDR3 amino acids: CASSVRLAGLLETQYF. The DNA of the CDR3 is TGTGCCAGTAGTGTAAGACTAGCGGGTCTGTTAGAGACCCAGTACTTC.

The V call is TRBV11-2, the J call TRBJ2-7; D remains unclear. Trimming removed 3 bases from V and 6 bases from J, with 12 bases in between. This CDR3 comprises 13 residues. Germline lookup yields CDR1 SGHAT and CDR2 FQNNGV. The CDR3 reads CASSFDSPSEQYF. The CDR3 nucleotides read TGTGCCAGCAGCTTCGACTCGCCGAGCGAGCAGTACTTC.

This chain connects TRBV28 to TRBJ2-2; the D is unclear. V was trimmed by 6 bases and J by 3 bases, leaving 8 bases between them. The CDR3 spans 13 residues. Per the germline V gene, CDR1 is MDHEN and CDR2 is SYDVKM. The CDR3 here is CASSRWDTGELFF. The CDR3 bases are TGTGCCAGCAGCAGGTGGGACACCGGGGAGCTGTTTTTT.

The chain has TRBV28 and TRBJ1-2, with a possible D match to TRBD1 (5 bases). Between the trimmed V and J ends, which lost 3 bases and 6 bases, there was a span of 20 bases. Germline CDR1 MDHEN, CDR2 SYDVKM. The CDR3 has 16 residues. This chain's CDR3 is CASSLVDDRLRHGYTF. CDR3 DNA sequence: TGTGCCAGCAGTTTGGTAGATGACAGACTGAGACATGGCTACACCTTC.

V is TRBV10-3 and J is TRBJ1-2; the match to TRBD1 covers 8 bases. Germline CDR1 reads ENHRY; CDR2 reads SYGVKD. The CDR3 runs 14 residues. J gave up 2 bases and V 6 bases, and 5 bases lay outside the gene matches. CDR3 DNA: TGTGCCATCAGCGTCAGGGGGCTCAACTATGGCTACACCTTC. Translating it yields CAISVRGLNYGYTF.

As to this clone: The sample has other DNA sequences that encode this CDR3 too. The rearrangement links TRBV5-4 to TRBJ2-1, with D tentatively TRBD2 (5 bases). V was trimmed by 2 bases and J by 1 base, leaving 7 bases between them. Germline CDR1 reads SGHNT; CDR2 reads YYREEE (reference sequence). The CDR3 length is 14 residues. CDR3 sequence (DNA): TGTGCCAGCAGCTTTGGCGGGTCCTACAATGAGCAGTTCTTC. Amino acids: CASSFGGSYNEQFF.

This sequence joins TRBV30 and TRBJ2-6, with D possibly being TRBD1 (5 bases). This CDR3 region has 14 residues. Deletions cut 0 bases from V and 6 bases from J, with 9 bases between. Germline V lookup: CDR1 GTSNPN, CDR2 SVGIG (reference sequence). DNA for the CDR3: TGTGCCTGGAGTGTTAGCAGGGTGGCCAACGTCCTGACTTTC. Its translation is CAWSVSRVANVLTF.

The rearrangement uses TRBV28 and TRBJ2-2; D may be TRBD1 or TRBD2 (5 bases each). The CDR3 runs to 15 residues. V lost 3 bases and J lost 6, with 14 bases in between. Germline V gene data show CDR1 as MDHEN and CDR2 as SYDVKM. The CDR3 reads CASSFPSGPAGELFF. The CDR3 coding sequence is TGTGCCAGCAGTTTCCCCTCGGGACCGGCCGGGGAGCTGTTTTTT.

CDR3 sequence (DNA): TGTGCCAGCAGTTACTCGAGCGGGAGGCCCCTTGGGGAGCAGTTCTTC. It specifies CASSYSSGRPLGEQFF. The J gene is TRBJ2-1, the V gene TRBV6-5, with 9 bases that match TRBD2. The CDR3 spans 16 residues. Germline CDR1 MNHEY, CDR2 SVGAGI. The trim removed 0 bases at V and 10 bases at J, leaving 10 bases unmatched.

The J gene is TRBJ1-2, the V gene TRBV10-3; D gene uncertain. Germline V gene sequence: CDR1 ENHRY, CDR2 SYGVKD. There are 15 residues in the CDR3. Trimming took off 0 bases at V and 4 bases at J, with 12 bases between the two ends. The chain's CDR3 is CAISESMARTYGYTF. The CDR3, as DNA: TGTGCCATCAGTGAGTCGATGGCCAGGACCTATGGCTACACCTTC.